The rows below give T cell receptor beta chains drawn from one sample of a study. TCRdb ran MiXCR on the 5' RACE reads and lists one entry per CDR3 protein. Of some 57,000 distinct CDR3 sequences detected, roughly 17% appear once; the ten largest clones hold approximately 2.5%. What was sequenced was naive CD4+ T cells sorted from blood. These TCRs come from a female donor with breast cancer. Both conserved end residues are part of each CDR3. The order of the fields is CDR3 DNA, CDR3 protein, J gene, D gene, V gene, clone size. The D gene is left open where the match is weak. The size field is filled for only some rows; it gives once, few, many or a size class.

cdr3_nt: TGCAGCGTCGAAATAGCGGGCGGGGGATCGGCTTTCTTT
cdr3_aa: CSVEIAGGGSAFF
j_call: TRBJ1-1
d_call: .
v_call: TRBV29-1
clone_size: .

cdr3_nt: TGTGCCAGCAGCCATACTAGCGGGGGAGACGAGCAGTACTTC
cdr3_aa: CASSHTSGGDEQYF
j_call: TRBJ2-7
d_call: TRBD2
v_call: TRBV7-9
clone_size: medium-sized

cdr3_nt: TGCAGTGCCCAAACGACTAGCGGCAGCTCCTACAATGAGCAGTTCTTC
cdr3_aa: CSAQTTSGSSYNEQFF
j_call: TRBJ2-1
d_call: TRBD2
v_call: TRBV20-1
clone_size: .

cdr3_nt: TGTGCCAGCAGCGTCGGCCTCATGAACACTGAAGCTTTCTTT
cdr3_aa: CASSVGLMNTEAFF
j_call: TRBJ1-1
d_call: .
v_call: TRBV5-6
clone_size: many

cdr3_nt: TGTGCCAGCAGTTTTTCCAGAACCTACGAGCAGTACTTC
cdr3_aa: CASSFSRTYEQYF
j_call: TRBJ2-7
d_call: .
v_call: TRBV12-3/TRBV12-4
clone_size: medium-sized

cdr3_nt: TGCGCCAGCAGCTTCGCAGGGGACGAGCAGTACTTC
cdr3_aa: CASSFAGDEQYF
j_call: TRBJ2-7
d_call: .
v_call: TRBV5-1
clone_size: medium-sized

cdr3_nt: TGCGCCAACAGCTTGGACGGCTTAAATCAGCCCCAGCATTTT
cdr3_aa: CANSLDGLNQPQHF
j_call: TRBJ1-5
d_call: .
v_call: TRBV5-1
clone_size: .

cdr3_nt: TGCGCCAGCAGCCACGGGGAGGGAAGGGCTTTCTTT
cdr3_aa: CASSHGEGRAFF
j_call: TRBJ1-1
d_call: .
v_call: TRBV4-3
clone_size: many

cdr3_nt: TGTGCCAGCAGTTTAACAGGGACAGCCAAGGGCAAAAACATTCAGTACTTC
cdr3_aa: CASSLTGTAKGKNIQYF
j_call: TRBJ2-4
d_call: TRBD1
v_call: TRBV12-3/TRBV12-4
clone_size: .

cdr3_nt: TGTGCCAGCAGTTTTTTTACTGAAGCTTTCTTT
cdr3_aa: CASSFFTEAFF
j_call: TRBJ1-1
d_call: .
v_call: TRBV12-3/TRBV12-4
clone_size: few

cdr3_nt: TGTGCCAGCAGCCCCACGGGCCTGAATCAGCCCCAGCATTTT
cdr3_aa: CASSPTGLNQPQHF
j_call: TRBJ1-5
d_call: .
v_call: TRBV7-8
clone_size: many

cdr3_nt: TGCAGCGCCAAGGTTGAGCCTAGCTCCTACGAGCAGTACTTC
cdr3_aa: CSAKVEPSSYEQYF
j_call: TRBJ2-7
d_call: .
v_call: TRBV29-1
clone_size: .

cdr3_nt: TGCGCCAGCACGGGGACTAGCGTCACAGATACGCAGTATTTT
cdr3_aa: CASTGTSVTDTQYF
j_call: TRBJ2-3
d_call: TRBD2
v_call: TRBV10-2
clone_size: medium-sized

cdr3_nt: TGTGCCAGCAGCCAAGCTGCGAGCGGGAGAACCTACGAGCAGTACTTC
cdr3_aa: CASSQAASGRTYEQYF
j_call: TRBJ2-7
d_call: TRBD2
v_call: TRBV4-2
clone_size: few

cdr3_nt: TGCGCCAGCAGCCACCAGGGGAACACTGAAGCTTTCTTT
cdr3_aa: CASSHQGNTEAFF
j_call: TRBJ1-1
d_call: .
v_call: TRBV5-1
clone_size: many

cdr3_nt: TGTGCCAGCAGCTCACCTAAGCGGGAGCCAGATACGCAGTATTTT
cdr3_aa: CASSSPKREPDTQYF
j_call: TRBJ2-3
d_call: TRBD2
v_call: TRBV7-2
clone_size: .

cdr3_nt: TGTGCCAGCAGCTTTTCGGGGGACAGAAGACACTATGGCTACACCTTC
cdr3_aa: CASSFSGDRRHYGYTF
j_call: TRBJ1-2
d_call: TRBD1
v_call: TRBV7-9
clone_size: .

cdr3_nt: TGTGCCAGCAGTTCGACGGGACTAGCGGGAGTCTACAATGAGCAGTTCTTC
cdr3_aa: CASSSTGLAGVYNEQFF
j_call: TRBJ2-1
d_call: TRBD2
v_call: TRBV28
clone_size: .

cdr3_nt: TGCAGTGCACCGAAGGGAGGCACTGAAGCTTTCTTT
cdr3_aa: CSAPKGGTEAFF
j_call: TRBJ1-1
d_call: .
v_call: TRBV20-1
clone_size: .

cdr3_nt: TGCGCCAGCAGCTTAAGGGATCGGAGAGATGGCTACACCTTC
cdr3_aa: CASSLRDRRDGYTF
j_call: TRBJ1-2
d_call: .
v_call: TRBV5-1
clone_size: many

cdr3_nt: TGCGCCAGCAGCCTACAGGGAGACACTGAAGCTTTCTTT
cdr3_aa: CASSLQGDTEAFF
j_call: TRBJ1-1
d_call: .
v_call: TRBV5-1
clone_size: .

cdr3_nt: TGCGCCAGCAGCCAAAGGGCGGGACAGGGGGGCTATGGCTACACCTTC
cdr3_aa: CASSQRAGQGGYGYTF
j_call: TRBJ1-2
d_call: TRBD1
v_call: TRBV5-1
clone_size: few

cdr3_nt: TGCAGTGCTAGACAGGGAATCGGCTCTGGGGCCAACGTCCAGACTTTC
cdr3_aa: CSARQGIGSGANVQTF
j_call: TRBJ2-6
d_call: .
v_call: TRBV20-1
clone_size: .